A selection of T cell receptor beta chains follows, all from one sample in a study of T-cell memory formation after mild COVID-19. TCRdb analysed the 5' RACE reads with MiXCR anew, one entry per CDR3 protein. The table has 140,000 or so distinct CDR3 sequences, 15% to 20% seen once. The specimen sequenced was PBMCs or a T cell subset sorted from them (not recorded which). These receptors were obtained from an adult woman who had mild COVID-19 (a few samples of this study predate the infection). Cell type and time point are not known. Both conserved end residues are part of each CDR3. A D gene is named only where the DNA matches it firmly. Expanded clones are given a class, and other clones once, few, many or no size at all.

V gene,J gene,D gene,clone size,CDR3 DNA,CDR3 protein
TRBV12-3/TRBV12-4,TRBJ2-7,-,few,TGTGCCAGCAGTATCAACAGGGACTACGAGCAGTACTTC,CASSINRDYEQYF
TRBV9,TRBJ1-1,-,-,TGTGCCAGCAGCCCGTCCGGACAGCCAAACACTGAAGCTTTCTTT,CASSPSGQPNTEAFF
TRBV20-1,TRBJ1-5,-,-,TGCAGTGCTGGGGGGACATACTCCTCTAGCAATCAGCCCCAGCATTTT,CSAGGTYSSSNQPQHF
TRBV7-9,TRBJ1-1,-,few,TGTGCCAGCAGCCCCGCAGGGGCCGGGACTGAAGCTTTCTTT,CASSPAGAGTEAFF
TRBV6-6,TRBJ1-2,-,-,TGTGCCAGCACACAAGAGGGAGGGAGCCCTAACTATGGCTACACCTTC,CASTQEGGSPNYGYTF
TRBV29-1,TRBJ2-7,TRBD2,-,TGCAGCGCGACTAGCGGGAGGTCCTACGAGCAGTACTTC,CSATSGRSYEQYF
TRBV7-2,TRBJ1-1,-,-,TGTGCCAGCAGCTTTTCGGTTCTTTCAGAAGCTTTCTTT,CASSFSVLSEAFF
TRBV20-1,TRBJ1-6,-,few,TGCAGTGCTAGGGTGGATATGGGGAATTCACCCCTCCACTTT,CSARVDMGNSPLHF
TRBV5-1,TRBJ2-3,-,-,TGCGCCAGCAGCTTGCGTCAGAGCACAGATACGCAGTATTTT,CASSLRQSTDTQYF
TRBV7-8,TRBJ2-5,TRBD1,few,TGTGCCAGCAGCCTGGACAGGGTTGGGGAGACCCAGTACTTC,CASSLDRVGETQYF
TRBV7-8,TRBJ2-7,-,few,TGTGCCAGCAGCTTACGTCTCCCATTTTACGAGCAGTACTTC,CASSLRLPFYEQYF
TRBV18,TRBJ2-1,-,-,TGTGCCAGCTCACCAACCTTAGGGGGTGTTGGGCCGCGTGAGCAGTTCTTC,CASSPTLGGVGPREQFF
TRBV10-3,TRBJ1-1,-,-,TGTGCCATCAATAATCAGGGAACTGAAGCTTTCTTT,CAINNQGTEAFF
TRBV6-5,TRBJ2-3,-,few,TGTGCCAGCAGTTACTCGATGGGCGATACGCAGTATTTT,CASSYSMGDTQYF
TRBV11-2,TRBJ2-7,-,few,TGTGCCAGCAGCTCCGGGGCTTACGAGCAGTACTTC,CASSSGAYEQYF
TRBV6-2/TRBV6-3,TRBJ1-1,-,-,TGTGCCAGCAGTTACTCGGGGGGCACTGAAGCTTTCTTT,CASSYSGGTEAFF
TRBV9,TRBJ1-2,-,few,TGTGCCAGCATCGGGGGAGCGGACTATGGCTACACCTTC,CASIGGADYGYTF
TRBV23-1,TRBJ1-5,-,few,TGCGCCAGCAGCCACCGGAGAACACGGAGGAATCAGCCCCAGCATTTT,CASSHRRTRRNQPQHF
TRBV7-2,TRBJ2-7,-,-,TGTGCCAGCACCCTGATCTCGGGGGCGGGGGAGCAGTACTTC,CASTLISGAGEQYF
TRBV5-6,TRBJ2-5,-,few,TGTGCCAGCAGCGAGTTGATTAGAATGGCGACCCAGTACTTC,CASSELIRMATQYF
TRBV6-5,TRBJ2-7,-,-,TGTGCCATCCGGACCCCGGCCTACGAGCAGTACTTC,CAIRTPAYEQYF
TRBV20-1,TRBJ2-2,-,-,TGCAGTGCTAGAAGGCGGGGTCGGACCGGGGAGCTGTTTTTT,CSARRRGRTGELFF
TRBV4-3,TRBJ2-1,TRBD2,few,TGCGCCAGCAGCCAGTACTTGGGAGGGGATGAGCAGTTCTTC,CASSQYLGGDEQFF
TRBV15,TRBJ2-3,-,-,TGTGCCACCAGCAGAGGACGCGGCGGAGGCACAGATACGCAGTATTTT,CATSRGRGGGTDTQYF
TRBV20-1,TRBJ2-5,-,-,TGCAGTGCTTTCATCAAGACCCAGTACTTC,CSAFIKTQYF
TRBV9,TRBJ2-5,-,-,TGTGCCAGCAGCGTAGCGGAGGTCGGGGCGGGGCAAGAGACCCAGTACTTC,CASSVAEVGAGQETQYF
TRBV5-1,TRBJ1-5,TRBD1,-,TGCGCCAGCAGCTTGGGGACAGGGGGGAATAGCAATCAGCCCCAGCATTTT,CASSLGTGGNSNQPQHF
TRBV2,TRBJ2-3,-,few,TGTGCCAGCAGTTGGAGCGGGTCTAACACAGATACGCAGTATTTT,CASSWSGSNTDTQYF
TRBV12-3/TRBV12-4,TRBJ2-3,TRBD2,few,TGTGCCAGCATCCTGGGAGGGCCAGATACGCAGTATTTT,CASILGGPDTQYF
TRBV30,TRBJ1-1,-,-,TGTGCCTGGAGACTGAACACTGAAGCTTTCTTT,CAWRLNTEAFF
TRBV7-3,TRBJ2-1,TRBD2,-,TGTGCCAGCAGCGCAGGGACTAGCGGGGGTTGGAATGAGCAGTTCTTC,CASSAGTSGGWNEQFF
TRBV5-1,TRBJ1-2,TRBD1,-,TGCGCCAGCAGCTTGGGACAGGGCATGAGAGATGGCTACACCTTC,CASSLGQGMRDGYTF
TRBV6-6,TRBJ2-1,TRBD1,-,TGTGCCAGCAGCCTAGTGAGACAGGGGGGGCTCAATGAGCAGTTCTTC,CASSLVRQGGLNEQFF
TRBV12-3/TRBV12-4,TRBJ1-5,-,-,TGTGCCAGCAGTTTAGGGCAGGGCTTCAATCAGCCCCAGCATTTT,CASSLGQGFNQPQHF
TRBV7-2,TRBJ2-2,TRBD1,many,TGTGCCAGCAGCCCCGGGACAGTTACCGGGGAGCTGTTTTTT,CASSPGTVTGELFF
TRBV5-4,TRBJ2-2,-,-,TGTGCCAGCAGCCAAATGGTACGAGAGCACACCGGGGAGCTGTTTTTT,CASSQMVREHTGELFF
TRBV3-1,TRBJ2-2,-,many,TGTGCCAGTCAGCGAGGGGTCAACACCGGGGAGCTGTTTTTT,CASQRGVNTGELFF
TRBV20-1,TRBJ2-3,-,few,TGCAGTGCTAGTTTGGGGAGCACAGATACGCAGTATTTT,CSASLGSTDTQYF
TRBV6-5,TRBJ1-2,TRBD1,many,TGTGCCAGCAGCACGGCCCGACAGGGCAACTATGGCTACACCTTC,CASSTARQGNYGYTF
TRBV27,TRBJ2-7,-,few,TGTGCCAGCAGTTTTGGGGCTGTTGTAAAGCAGTACTTC,CASSFGAVVKQYF
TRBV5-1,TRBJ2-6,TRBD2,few,TGCGCCAGCAGTCCCGGACTAGGAGGCAGTCTGGGGGCCAACGTCCTGACTTTC,CASSPGLGGSLGANVLTF
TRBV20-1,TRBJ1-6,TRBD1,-,TGCAGTGCTAGAGGCTCAGGGGGTAATTCACCCCTCCACTTT,CSARGSGGNSPLHF
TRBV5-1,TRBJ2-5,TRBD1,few,TGCGCCAGCAGCTTTGGACAGGGGCAAGAGACCCAGTACTTC,CASSFGQGQETQYF
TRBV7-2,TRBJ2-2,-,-,TGTGCCAGCAGCCGTTCTGGACTTGTCACCGGGGAGCTGTTTTTT,CASSRSGLVTGELFF
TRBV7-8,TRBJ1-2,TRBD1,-,TGTGCCAGCAGCTTAGGGTTGAGGGACAGGGGGCACGGCTACACCTTC,CASSLGLRDRGHGYTF
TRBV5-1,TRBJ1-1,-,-,TGCGCCAGCAGCGGCCCCGGCACGAACACTGAAGCTTTCTTT,CASSGPGTNTEAFF
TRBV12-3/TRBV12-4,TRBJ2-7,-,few,TGTGCCAGCAGTTTTCGGGCAGGGGCCTCCTACGAGCAGTACTTC,CASSFRAGASYEQYF
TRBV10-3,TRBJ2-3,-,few,TGTGCCATCTTAGGGTCAGATACGCAGTATTTT,CAILGSDTQYF
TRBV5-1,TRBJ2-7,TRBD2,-,TGCGCCAGCAGGGGACTAGCGGGAGTAGGTGAGCAGTACTTC,CASRGLAGVGEQYF
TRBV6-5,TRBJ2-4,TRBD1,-,TGTGCCAGCTCTCCAGGGACAGGGAAAAACATTCAGTACTTC,CASSPGTGKNIQYF
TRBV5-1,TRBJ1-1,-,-,TGCGCCAGCAGCCCGTACGAAACAGGGAACACTGAAGCTTTCTTT,CASSPYETGNTEAFF